The source of this TCR beta chain is a study of blood T cell repertoires in COVID-19. At the level of the study: Samples of COVID-19 (acute and convalescent) were obtained from the United States, Italy and Spain. The cDNA or gDNA used as material had been derived from T cells, B-cell-depleted T cells, or PBMCs.

In the original processing: Using reference gene primer amplification, nucleated cell counts were estimated. Profiled with immunoSEQ multiplex PCR; TCRdb holds only in-frame clones, not every one. The D gene and trimming were derived from the DNA, and the V and J assignments and clone size from that table. The table records 200,000 to 250,000 clones, approximately 80% of them present only once. This CDR3 comprises 16 residues. The V end lost 4 bases, the J end lost 1 base, and 13 bases lay between the germline ends. Germline assignment: CDR1 LGHDT and CDR2 YNNKEL (reference sequence). This clone is medium-sized within its sample.

The source is an elderly woman with acute or convalescent COVID-19. This sequence joins TRBV3-1 (or the pseudogene TRBV3-2) and TRBJ2-2; tentatively, D is TRBD1 (6 bases). Sequenced sample: peripheral blood. The CDR3 reads CASSRLGAKNTGELFF. The CDR3 DNA reads as TGTGCCAGCAGCCGCTTGGGGGCTAAGAACACCGGGGAGCTGTTTTTT.